The clone carrying this TCR beta chain was observed a single time. Its antigen is undetermined. This table comes from immunoSEQ multiplex PCR, and its TCRdb copy is limited to in-frame clones, with some not included. Among 150,000 to 200,000 clones listed, roughly 92% were seen once. The analysis combined second doses at about 4 or about 12 weeks. The data stem from a study of T cell responses to AZD1222 COVID-19 vaccine. Points from the study as a whole: There were vaccine-associated CD4 TCRs across spike, dominant at 160-218 and 743-854. Samples come after the peak T cell response, not at day 14. As reported, nearly half of all spike-specific TCRs target variant regions that are unmutated.

The CDR3 totals 15 residues. Trimming cost V 2 bases and J 6 bases; bases outside gene matches: 4. Germline CDR1 is SNHLY and CDR2 is FYNNEI. The receptor was isolated from an adult who received the AZD1222 COVID-19 vaccine. The sample consisted of peripheral blood, taken 28 days after the second AZD1222 dose. V gene TRBV2 combines with J gene TRBJ2-7, with 13 bases that match TRBD2. Here the CDR3 DNA reads TGTGCCAGCAGTGAAAGGACTAGCGGGAGTCCCGAGCAGTACTTC. This gives the protein CASSERTSGSPEQYF.